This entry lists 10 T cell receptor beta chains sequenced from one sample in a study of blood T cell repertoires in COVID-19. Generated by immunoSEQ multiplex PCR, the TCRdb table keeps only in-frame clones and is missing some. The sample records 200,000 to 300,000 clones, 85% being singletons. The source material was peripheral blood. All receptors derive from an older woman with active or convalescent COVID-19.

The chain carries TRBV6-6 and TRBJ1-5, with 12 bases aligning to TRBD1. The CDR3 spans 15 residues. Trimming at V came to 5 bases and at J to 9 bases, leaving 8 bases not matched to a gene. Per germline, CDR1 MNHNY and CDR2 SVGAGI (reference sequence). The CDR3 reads CASSRIGTGGSPQHF. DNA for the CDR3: TGTGCCAGCAGTAGAATCGGGACAGGGGGCTCGCCCCAGCATTTT.

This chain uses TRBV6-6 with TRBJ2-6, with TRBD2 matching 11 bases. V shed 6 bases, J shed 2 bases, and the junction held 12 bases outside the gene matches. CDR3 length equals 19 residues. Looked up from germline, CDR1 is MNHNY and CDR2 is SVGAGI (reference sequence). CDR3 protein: CASSRLAGNVGTGANVLTF. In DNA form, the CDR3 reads TGTGCCAGCAGCCGACTAGCGGGGAATGTGGGTACTGGGGCCAACGTCCTGACTTTC.

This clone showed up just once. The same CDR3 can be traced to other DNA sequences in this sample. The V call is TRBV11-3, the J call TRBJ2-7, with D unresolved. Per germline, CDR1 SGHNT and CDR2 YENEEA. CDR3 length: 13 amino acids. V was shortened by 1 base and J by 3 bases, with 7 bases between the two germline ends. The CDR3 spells CASSLGAGYEQYF. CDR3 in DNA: TGTGCCAGCAGCTTAGGCGCAGGCTACGAGCAGTACTTC.

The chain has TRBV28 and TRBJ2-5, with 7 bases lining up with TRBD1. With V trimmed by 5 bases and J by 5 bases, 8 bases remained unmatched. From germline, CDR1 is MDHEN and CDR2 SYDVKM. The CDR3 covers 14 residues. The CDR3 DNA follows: TGTGCCAGCAGTGCCGGGACAGCATTGGAGACCCAGTACTTC. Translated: CASSAGTALETQYF.

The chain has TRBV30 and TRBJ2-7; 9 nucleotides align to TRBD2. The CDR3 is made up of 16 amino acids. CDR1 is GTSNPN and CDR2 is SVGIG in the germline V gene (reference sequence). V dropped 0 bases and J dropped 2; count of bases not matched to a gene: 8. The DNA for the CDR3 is TGTGCCTGGAGTGTGGGTAGCGGGAGAGTAACCTACGAGCAGTACTTC. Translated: CAWSVGSGRVTYEQYF.

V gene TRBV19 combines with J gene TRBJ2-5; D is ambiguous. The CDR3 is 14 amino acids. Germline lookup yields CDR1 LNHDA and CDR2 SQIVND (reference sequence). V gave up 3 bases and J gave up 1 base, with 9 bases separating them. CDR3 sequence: CASSMAASQETQYF. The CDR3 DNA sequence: TGTGCCAGTAGTATGGCCGCTAGCCAAGAGACCCAGTACTTC.

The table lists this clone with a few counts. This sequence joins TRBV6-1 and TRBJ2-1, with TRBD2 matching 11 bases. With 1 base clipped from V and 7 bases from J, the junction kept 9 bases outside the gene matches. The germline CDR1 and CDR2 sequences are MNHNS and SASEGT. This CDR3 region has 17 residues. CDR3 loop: CASSEDGLAGGKNEQFF. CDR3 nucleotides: TGTGCCAGCAGTGAAGACGGCCTAGCGGGGGGTAAGAATGAGCAGTTCTTC.

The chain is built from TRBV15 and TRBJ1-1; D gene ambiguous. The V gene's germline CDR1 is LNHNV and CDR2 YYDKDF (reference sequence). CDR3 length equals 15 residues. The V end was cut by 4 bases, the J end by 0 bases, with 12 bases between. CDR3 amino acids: CATSKERSLNTEAFF. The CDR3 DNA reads TGTGCCACCAGCAAAGAGAGGAGTCTGAACACTGAAGCTTTCTTT.

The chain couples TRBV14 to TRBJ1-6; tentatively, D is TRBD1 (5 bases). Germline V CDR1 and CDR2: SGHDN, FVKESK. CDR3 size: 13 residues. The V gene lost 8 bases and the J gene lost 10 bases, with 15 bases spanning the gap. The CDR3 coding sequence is TGTGCCAGCGCGACAGTTCCAGGATCACCCCTCCACTTT. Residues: CASATVPGSPLHF.

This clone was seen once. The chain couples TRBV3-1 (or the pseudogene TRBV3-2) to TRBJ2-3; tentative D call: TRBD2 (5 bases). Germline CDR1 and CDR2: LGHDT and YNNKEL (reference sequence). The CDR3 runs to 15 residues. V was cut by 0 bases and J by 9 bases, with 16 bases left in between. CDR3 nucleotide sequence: TGTGCCAGCAGCCAAGATATAGTCAGCACGGGGACGCAGTATTTT. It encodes CASSQDIVSTGTQYF.